Shown below are 23 T cell receptor beta chains from a single sample sequenced in a study of shared clonotypes between healthy human individuals (dated by TCRdb to the early 2020s). The library was built by means of the immunoSEQ multiplex PCR assay. What TCRdb holds here is the immuneACCESS table cut down to in-frame rearrangements. Part of the clones is not present; checked against another copy, under half of the missing clones reflect an unresolved V gene, and the others are unexplained. Recorded for this sample are about 2.3 million clones; under 95% of them occurred a single time. The ten largest account for 0.37% of the sample. The source material was naive CD4+ T cells from PBMCs. This sample's cell subset or site label indicates: CD45RA+ positively selected. The receptors derive from a young man in good health. Some clones in this sample may be carry-over from other donors' samples.

The chain has TRBV10-3 and TRBJ2-1, with D unresolved. The CDR3 covers 12 residues. V lost 10 bases and J lost 4, with 11 bases in between. Germline CDR1 ENHRY, CDR2 SYGVKD. The CDR3 DNA reads as TGTGCCACAGAGGACGGTTACAATGAGCAGTTCTTC. As protein: CATEDGYNEQFF.

V is TRBV4-3 and J is TRBJ2-6, with a possible D match to TRBD2 (5 bases). Trimming stripped 0 bases from V and 2 bases from J, with 11 bases between. The CDR3 is made up of 17 amino acids. The V gene's germline CDR1 is LGHNA and CDR2 YSLEER. The CDR3 DNA reads as TGCGCCAGCAGCCAAGATCGGGGAAATACTGGGGCCAACGTCCTGACTTTC. Residues: CASSQDRGNTGANVLTF.

The chain couples TRBV10-3 to TRBJ2-1, with TRBD2 identical over 7 bases. CDR3 length equals 15 residues. Trimming removed 4 bases from V and 4 bases from J; junction bases left unmatched: 7. The germline V gene encodes CDR1 ENHRY and CDR2 SYGVKD. Here the CDR3 DNA reads TGTGCCATCAGTGGCGCTAGCGGCATTTACAATGAGCAGTTCTTC. Encoded protein: CAISGASGIYNEQFF.

V is TRBV25-1 and J is TRBJ2-1, with 8 bases lining up with TRBD2. V dropped 4 bases and J dropped 9; count of bases not matched to a gene: 8. The CDR3 is 14 residues long. CDR1 is MGHDK and CDR2 is SYGVNS in the germline V gene. The DNA of the CDR3 is TGTGCCAGCAGTGTGCGAGCGGGAGATGGTGAGCAGTTCTTC. Encoded protein: CASSVRAGDGEQFF.

This chain joins TRBV5-1 and TRBJ2-7; 10 bases map to TRBD2. After removal of 4 bases from V and 6 bases from J, the junction contained 13 bases not matched to a gene. Germline V gene sequence: CDR1 SGHRS, CDR2 YFSETQ. This CDR3 is 16 amino acids long. CDR3 in DNA: TGCGCCAGCAGCCCCAAGGAAGCTAGCGGGAGTCCCGAGCAGTACTTC. It translates to CASSPKEASGSPEQYF.

The gene calls are TRBV7-2 and TRBJ2-3; 7 bases map to TRBD2. The CDR3 is 14 residues long. The trim removed 5 bases at V and 6 bases at J, leaving 8 bases unmatched. Germline V lookup: CDR1 SGHTA, CDR2 FQGNSA. Here the CDR3 DNA reads TGTGCCAGCAGCCCTTCCTGGGGGGGGGATACGCAGTATTTT. It yields the protein CASSPSWGGDTQYF.

This rearrangement joins TRBV2 to TRBJ2-2, with unresolved D. The CDR3 runs 14 residues. Trimming removed 6 bases from V and 1 base from J, with 9 bases in between. Germline V gene lookup returns CDR1 SNHLY and CDR2 FYNNEI. The CDR3, as DNA: TGTGCCAGCAGCGCTCCTCAGAACACCGGGGAGCTGTTTTTT. This gives the protein CASSAPQNTGELFF.

This clone was observed a single time. The chain combines TRBV29-1 with TRBJ2-3, with 11 bases fitting TRBD2. This CDR3 has 14 amino acids. Unmatched junction bases numbered 9, after V lost 7 bases and J lost 6 bases. From germline, CDR1 is SQVTM and CDR2 ANQGSEA. CDR3 DNA sequence: TGCAGCGCCCCACTAGCGGGAGTTTCGGATACGCAGTATTTT. Its translation is CSAPLAGVSDTQYF.

V is TRBV29-1 and J is TRBJ2-6; D tentatively fits TRBD1 or TRBD2 (5 bases each). Per the germline V gene, CDR1 is SQVTM and CDR2 is ANQGSEA. The V end lost 1 base, the J end lost 3 bases, and 10 bases lay between the germline ends. The CDR3 sequence is 15 residues long. The CDR3 region has the DNA TGCAGCGTTGAAGGAGGGGCAGTTGGGGCCAACGTCCTGACTTTC. Translating gives CSVEGGAVGANVLTF.

The genes are TRBV4-2 and TRBJ2-1; 12 positions match TRBD2. The CDR3 has 17 residues. Trimming at V came to 0 bases and at J to 9 bases, leaving 9 bases not matched to a gene. Germline CDR1 reads LGHNA; CDR2 reads YNFKEQ. CDR3 sequence (DNA): TGTGCCAGCAGCCAAGAGGGGACTAGCGGGTCCCGAGGTGAGCAGTTCTTC. Encoded protein: CASSQEGTSGSRGEQFF.

This clone was seen a few times. The J gene is TRBJ1-5, the V gene TRBV5-1; D ambiguous. Germline values: CDR1 SGHRS, CDR2 YFSETQ. This CDR3 is built from 15 residues. V lost 0 bases and J 2 bases, leaving 9 bases between the germline ends. CDR3 sequence (DNA): TGCGCCAGCAGCTTGGCCGGTATAGGCAATCAGCCCCAGCATTTT. It translates to CASSLAGIGNQPQHF.

V is TRBV28 and J is TRBJ1-2, with 7 bases that match TRBD1. Trimming removed 4 bases from V and 6 bases from J; junction bases left unmatched: 11. The CDR3 contains 15 residues. Germline-derived CDR1 and CDR2 are MDHEN and SYDVKM. As DNA, the CDR3 is TGTGCCAGCAGTTCCCGGACAGGAGTACGGAATGGCTACACCTTC. The encoded protein is CASSSRTGVRNGYTF.

The chain combines TRBV14 with TRBJ1-2; 8 bases are a match to TRBD1. The V and J ends lost 4 bases and 7 bases, in that order; junction bases with no gene match: 17. CDR1 is SGHDN and CDR2 is FVKESK in the germline V gene. The CDR3 length is 17 residues. DNA of the CDR3: TGTGCCAGCAGCCCCGGGACAGGATTTTTCTCTGGGCCTGGCTACACCTTC. It is translated as CASSPGTGFFSGPGYTF. Full variable domain (rest looked up from reference TRBV14 and TRBJ1-2): EAGVTQFPSHSVIEKGQTVTLRCDPISGHDNLYWYRRVMGKEIKFLLHFVKESKQDESGMPNNRFLAERTGGTYSTLKVQPAELEDSGVYFCASSPGTGFFSGPGYTFGSGTRLTVV.

Concerning this clone: This same CDR3 is encoded by further DNA sequences in the sample. The chain recombines TRBV7-9 with TRBJ2-6; D gene unclear. V was pared by 0 bases and J by 4 bases, with 1 base between. The CDR3 has 13 amino acids. Germline CDR1 SEHNR, CDR2 FQNEAQ (reference sequence). CDR3 sequence: CASSLAGANVLTF. The CDR3 region has the DNA TGTGCCAGCAGCTTAGCCGGGGCCAACGTCCTGACTTTC.

The V gene is TRBV9, the J gene TRBJ2-2; D perhaps matches TRBD2 (6 bases). The V and J ends lost 4 bases and 6 bases respectively, with 19 bases between them. CDR3 size: 16 residues. Per germline, CDR1 SGDLS and CDR2 YYNGEE. Here the CDR3 reads CASSQAGTSRSGELFF. CDR3 nucleotides: TGTGCCAGCAGCCAGGCGGGGACTTCGAGGTCCGGGGAGCTGTTTTTT.

The chain joins TRBV29-1 to TRBJ2-1, with 8 nucleotides matching TRBD2. J lost 8 bases, V lost 3 bases, and 3 bases had no gene match. Germline CDR1 reads SQVTM; CDR2 reads ANQGSEA. CDR3 length: 12 residues. CDR3 amino acids: CSVDRGGYEQFF. CDR3 nucleotides: TGCAGCGTTGACCGGGGGGGCTATGAGCAGTTCTTC.

Details on this clone: Other DNA sequences in this specimen translate into the identical CDR3. The gene calls are TRBV7-9 and TRBJ2-3, with D unresolved. Germline-derived CDR1 and CDR2 are SEHNR and FQNEAQ (reference sequence). Between the trimmed V and J ends, which lost 1 base and 6 bases, there was a span of 5 bases. This CDR3 is built from 12 residues. The CDR3 DNA is TGTGCCAGCAGCTTAGTGAGGGATACGCAGTATTTT. Translated: CASSLVRDTQYF.

The rearrangement joins TRBV7-9 to TRBJ1-4, with TRBD1 matching over 8 bases. The CDR3 runs 14 residues. V lost 4 bases, J lost 3 bases, and 1 base stayed unmatched. CDR1 is SEHNR, CDR2 FQNEAQ, per germline (reference sequence). CDR3 coding DNA: TGTGCCAGCAGCTGGACAGGGCCTAATGAAAAACTGTTTTTT. It encodes CASSWTGPNEKLFF.

The chain links TRBV5-1 to TRBJ2-2, with 9 bases that match TRBD2. The CDR3 is 15 amino acids. Losses at the gene ends were 6 bases for V and 6 bases for J; bases not matched to a gene: 9. Germline CDR1 is SGHRS and CDR2 is YFSETQ. Here the CDR3 reads CASNVASGESGELFF. The CDR3 region has the DNA TGCGCCAGCAACGTGGCTAGCGGGGAATCCGGGGAGCTGTTTTTT.

On this clone: A read error may account for a junction end that differs from germline. This chain uses TRBV6-4 with TRBJ2-5, with TRBD2 matching over 8 bases. CDR1 is MRHNA and CDR2 is SNTAGT in the germline V gene. The CDR3 is 16 residues long. The CDR3 coding sequence is TGTGCCAGCACCAAAACTAGCGGAGCCTCGGGAGAGGCCCAGTACTTC. It encodes CASTKTSGASGEAQYF.

The V call is TRBV4-3, the J call TRBJ2-2, with a weak D call TRBD1 (6 bases). V shed 8 bases and J shed 6 bases, with 13 bases lying between them. The V gene's germline CDR1 is LGHNA and CDR2 YSLEER. This CDR3 has 13 residues. This chain's CDR3 is CASEFRGSGELFF. CDR3 nucleotide sequence: TGCGCCAGCGAATTCAGGGGCTCCGGGGAGCTGTTTTTT.

The gene calls are TRBV28 and TRBJ1-1, with TRBD1 identical over 9 bases. Trimming took 5 bases from V and 4 from J; bases not matched to a gene: 2. Germline V lookup: CDR1 MDHEN, CDR2 SYDVKM. The CDR3 is made up of 13 amino acids. This CDR3 reads CASSTGGTTEAFF. The CDR3 DNA is TGTGCCAGCAGTACAGGGGGCACCACTGAAGCTTTCTTT.

The chain joins TRBV5-1 to TRBJ1-2; 7 nucleotides align to TRBD1. CDR3 length: 13 residues. V trimming: 2 bases; J trimming: 7 bases; junction bases outside the gene matches: 5. The V gene's germline CDR1 is SGHRS and CDR2 YFSETQ. CDR3 bases: TGCGCCAGCAGCTTACCGACAGGGCCTGGCTACACCTTC. Residues: CASSLPTGPGYTF.